This is a list of T cell receptor beta chains from one sample in a study of cytomegalovirus exposure and HLA in healthy donors. Sequenced by immunoSEQ multiplex PCR; TCRdb stores in-frame clones only, minus some. The table lists under 200,000 clones, approximately 80% of them singletons. Sequencing was done on a sample of PBMCs. Receptors originate from a man in his fifties in good health and CMV-seropositive. CDR3s include the opening cysteine and the closing phenylalanine or tryptophan. A D gene is named only where the DNA matches it firmly. For some rows the clone size is stated as once, few or many, or as a class when expanded; others skip it.

TGCGCCAGCAGCGGAGAGTCCTACGAGCAGTACTTT,CASSGESYEQYF,TRBJ2-7,NA,TRBV5-1,12,NA
TGTGCCTGGAGTAACCGCCTAGCTAACACTGAAGCTTTCTTT,CAWSNRLANTEAFF,TRBJ1-1,NA,TRBV30,14,few
TGTGCCAGCAGCTTCCGTCCGGGGTGGACGTCCTACAATGAGCAGTTCTTC,CASSFRPGWTSYNEQFF,TRBJ2-1,NA,TRBV7-2,17,NA
TGTGCCAGCAGCGAAGGGGCGGGGGTCACTGAAGCTTTCTTT,CASSEGAGVTEAFF,TRBJ1-1,NA,TRBV11-3,14,NA
TGTGCCAGCAGTCTCGGTGCGACTAGCGGGACAGATACGCAGTATTTT,CASSLGATSGTDTQYF,TRBJ2-3,TRBD2,TRBV6-4,16,few
TGTGCCAGCAGCGTAGCGGTATCGCTGAATTCACCCCTCCACTTT,CASSVAVSLNSPLHF,TRBJ1-6,NA,TRBV9,15,NA
TGTGCCAGCAGCTTAGGTCGACAGTTAAACACTGAAGCTTTCTTT,CASSLGRQLNTEAFF,TRBJ1-1,NA,TRBV11-2,15,NA
TGTGCCAGCAGTGCCACTGGACAATTGAACACTGAAGCTTTCTTT,CASSATGQLNTEAFF,TRBJ1-1,NA,TRBV6-6,15,few
TGTGCCAGCAGTTTGGACAGGGTACGCAATTCACCCCTCCACTTT,CASSLDRVRNSPLHF,TRBJ1-6,TRBD1,TRBV6-6,15,NA
TGTGCCAGCAGTTACTCCGGGACAGGGAACTATGGCTACACCTTC,CASSYSGTGNYGYTF,TRBJ1-2,TRBD1,TRBV6-6,15,NA
TGTGCCAGCAGCTTAGGCGGGACAGGGACCAACGAGCAGTACTTC,CASSLGGTGTNEQYF,TRBJ2-7,TRBD1,TRBV11-3,15,few
TGTGCCAGCAGCCCGAGGGTACCTGGCACAGATACGCAGTATTTT,CASSPRVPGTDTQYF,TRBJ2-3,NA,TRBV5-4,15,NA
TGTGCCAGCAGTCCCCTGACAGGGGTTGGCTACACCTTC,CASSPLTGVGYTF,TRBJ1-2,TRBD1,TRBV28,13,NA
TGTGCCAGCAGTGTTGGGGGACTAAACACCGGGGAGCTGTTTTTT,CASSVGGLNTGELFF,TRBJ2-2,TRBD2,TRBV6-1,15,NA
TGCGCCAGCAGCTTGGTCGGACAAAGGAGCACTGAAGCTTTCTTT,CASSLVGQRSTEAFF,TRBJ1-1,NA,TRBV5-1,15,NA
TGTGCCACGATGGTCGGGGGACAGAACTACAATGAGCAGTTCTTC,CATMVGGQNYNEQFF,TRBJ2-1,NA,TRBV10-3,15,NA
TGTGCCAGCTTAACAGGCGCTAAGGAGGAGACCCAGTACTTC,CASLTGAKEETQYF,TRBJ2-5,NA,TRBV18,14,NA
TGTGCCAGCAGTCCGCCCTTTGGGACATTCTCACCCCTCCACTTT,CASSPPFGTFSPLHF,TRBJ1-6,NA,TRBV28,15,NA
TGTGCCTGGGGCCTCAATCAGCCCCAGCATTTT,CAWGLNQPQHF,TRBJ1-5,NA,TRBV30,11,NA
TGTGCCATCAGGCGGACTAGCGGGGGCTACACAGATACGCAGTATTTT,CAIRRTSGGYTDTQYF,TRBJ2-3,TRBD2,TRBV10-3,16,NA
TGTGCCATCAGTGCCGACAGGGATAGCAATCAGCCCCAGCATTTT,CAISADRDSNQPQHF,TRBJ1-5,TRBD1,TRBV10-3,15,NA
TGTGCCAGTAGTATCACAGGACTAGCGGGGTTATACGAGCAGTACTTC,CASSITGLAGLYEQYF,TRBJ2-7,TRBD2,TRBV19,16,NA